What follows are 9 T cell receptor beta chains derived from one specimen sequenced in a study of lymphopenia after photon versus proton radiotherapy. This table comes from immunoSEQ multiplex PCR, and its TCRdb copy is limited to in-frame clones, with some not included. The sample consists of about 50,000 clones, more than 85% of them appearing once. The source material was peripheral blood, sampled from a patient treated with photon-based radiotherapy. These receptor sequences come from a middle-aged woman with cholangiocarcinoma.

The chain uses TRBV27 and TRBJ1-1; D unresolved. The CDR3 has 15 residues. The germline CDR1 and CDR2 sequences are MNHEY and SMNVEV (reference sequence). With 4 bases removed from V and 6 bases from J, the gap between germline ends came to 18 bases. This chain's CDR3 is CASSSATSGFPEAFF. The CDR3 DNA reads TGTGCCAGCAGTTCCGCCACCTCAGGATTCCCTGAAGCTTTCTTT.

This clone was counted a single time. This chain connects TRBV7-6 to TRBJ2-7; possibly TRBD1 for D (6 bases). Germline V gene lookup returns CDR1 SGHVS and CDR2 FNYEAQ. The germline V and J ends were trimmed by 5 bases and 7 bases, with 24 bases remaining between them. The CDR3 runs 16 residues. CDR3 in amino acids: CASSRPPQGPPSEQYF. The DNA of the CDR3 is TGTGCCAGCAGCCGACCGCCCCAGGGGCCGCCCTCGGAGCAGTACTTC. Using reference TRBV7-6 and TRBJ2-7 for the parts outside the CDR3, the full variable domain is GAGVSQSPRYKVTKRGQDVALRCDPISGHVSLYWYRQALGQGPEFLTYFNYEAQQDKSGLPNDRFSAERPEGSISTLTIQRTEQRDSAMYRCASSRPPQGPPSEQYFGPGTRLTVT.

This chain links TRBV7-8 with TRBJ1-3, with 7 bases identical to TRBD1. This CDR3 has 17 amino acids. J gave up 0 bases and V 5 bases, and 10 bases lay outside the gene matches. Germline lookup yields CDR1 SGHVS and CDR2 FQNEAQ. The CDR3 bases are TGTGCCAGCAGCCAAGAGGGGGCCTCCTACTCTGGAAACACCATATATTTT. Translation gives CASSQEGASYSGNTIYF.

The sample holds one count of this clone. An end of the junction differs from the germline gene, which may be a read error. The rearrangement joins TRBV11-1 to TRBJ2-7, with 9 bases that match TRBD1. Germline loops: CDR1 SGHAT, CDR2 FQDESV (reference sequence). The CDR3 is 14 residues long. CDR3 region: CASTLGTGSYEQYF. The CDR3 DNA reads TGTGCCAGCACCTTAGGGACAGGGTCCTACGAGCAGTACTTC.

The chain recombines TRBV11-3 with TRBJ1-2; tentatively, D is TRBD1 (5 bases). CDR1 is SGHNT and CDR2 is YENEEA in the germline V gene. Trimming took off 6 bases at V and 5 bases at J, with 22 bases between the two ends. This CDR3 contains 16 residues. CDR3 residues: CASSSEGREGSYGYTF. The CDR3 bases are TGTGCCAGCAGTTCAGAGGGGCGGGAAGGGTCGTATGGCTACACCTTC.

The chain carries TRBV10-3 and TRBJ2-5; tentatively, D is TRBD1 (6 bases). Germline V CDR1 and CDR2: ENHRY, SYGVKD. Trimming cost V 0 bases and J 1 base, with 24 bases left between them. There are 20 residues in the CDR3. The CDR3: CAISESPPGSGQGRQETQYF. The CDR3 DNA sequence: TGTGCCATCAGTGAGTCACCTCCGGGGTCCGGCCAGGGGCGCCAAGAGACCCAGTACTTC.

The gene calls are TRBV6-5 and TRBJ2-2, with 10 bases fitting TRBD2. The V segment lost 5 bases and the J segment 7 bases; nucleotides outside the gene matches: 4. Germline assignment: CDR1 MNHEY and CDR2 SVGAGI. The CDR3 contains 14 residues. CDR3 residues: CASSTRLAGGELFF. CDR3 nucleotide sequence: TGTGCCAGCAGTACCCGACTAGCGGGCGGGGAGCTGTTTTTT.

The rearrangement joins TRBV5-1 to TRBJ1-1, with D possibly being TRBD1 (6 bases). The germline V and J ends were trimmed by 4 bases and 11 bases, with 24 bases remaining between them. CDR1 is SGHRS, CDR2 YFSETQ, per germline. CDR3 length equals 15 residues. CDR3 nucleotides: TGCGCCAGCAGCCTGGGGGGGCGAACCCCCTACCATGCTTTCTTT. Translated: CASSLGGRTPYHAFF. The entire variable domain, with the rest obtained from reference TRBV5-1 and TRBJ1-1, is as follows: KAGVTQTPRYLIKTRGQQVTLSCSPISGHRSVSWYQQTPGQGLQFLFEYFSETQRNKGNFPGRFSGRQFSNSRSEMNVSTLELGDSALYLCASSLGGRTPYHAFFGQGTRLTVV.

This clone was recorded only once. The V call is TRBV7-2, the J call TRBJ2-1, with TRBD2 identical over 10 bases. Germline V gives CDR1 SGHTA, CDR2 FQGNSA. The ends lost 4 bases at V and 0 bases at J; junction bases unmatched: 9. The CDR3 is 18 residues long. CDR3 residues: CASSYSTSGFSSYNEQFF. As DNA, the CDR3 is TGTGCCAGCAGCTATTCGACTAGCGGGTTTAGCTCCTACAATGAGCAGTTCTTC.